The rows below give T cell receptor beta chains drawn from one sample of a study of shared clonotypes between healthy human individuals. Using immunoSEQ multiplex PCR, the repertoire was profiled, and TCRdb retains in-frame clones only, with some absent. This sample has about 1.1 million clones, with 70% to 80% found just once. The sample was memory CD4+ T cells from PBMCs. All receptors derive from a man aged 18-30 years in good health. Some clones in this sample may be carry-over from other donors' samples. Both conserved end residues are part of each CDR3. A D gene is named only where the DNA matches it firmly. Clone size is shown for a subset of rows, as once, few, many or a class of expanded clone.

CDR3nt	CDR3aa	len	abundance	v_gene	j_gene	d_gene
TGTGCCAGCAGCTCCCAGCCCTCGCCAGCAGATACGCAGTATTTT	CASSSQPSPADTQYF	15	-	TRBV7-3	TRBJ2-3	-
TGCGCCAGCAGCCGGCGGGACGGAACCTACGAGCAGTACTTC	CASSRRDGTYEQYF	14	-	TRBV5-1	TRBJ2-7	-
TGCGCCAGCAGCCTTCTCGGTAGCGGGAGGGGCGCGGACACCGGGGAGCTGTTTTTT	CASSLLGSGRGADTGELFF	19	-	TRBV5-1	TRBJ2-2	TRBD2
TGCAGCGTTGATAATATACAAGGGGGCACTGAAGCTTTCTTT	CSVDNIQGGTEAFF	14	-	TRBV29-1	TRBJ1-1	-
TGTGCCAGCAGTGCCCAAGGGAACACTGAAGCTTTCTTT	CASSAQGNTEAFF	13	-	TRBV27	TRBJ1-1	-
TGCAGCGTTCGTCTTAGCGGGAAAGGGGAGCTGTTTTTT	CSVRLSGKGELFF	13	few	TRBV29-1	TRBJ2-2	TRBD2
TGTGCCAGCAGTTTCCTGGGTGGCAGCATGAACACTGAAGCTTTCTTT	CASSFLGGSMNTEAFF	16	-	TRBV28	TRBJ1-1	-
TGTGCCAGCAGCGTACGGCGGGAGGGCACAGATACGCAGTATTTT	CASSVRREGTDTQYF	15	-	TRBV9	TRBJ2-3	TRBD2
TGTGCCAGCAGCCAACCGGGACTAGCGGACTACGAGCAGTACTTC	CASSQPGLADYEQYF	15	-	TRBV7-2	TRBJ2-7	TRBD2
TGTGCCAGCAGCACCGGACAGGCCACCGCCTACGAGCAGTACTTC	CASSTGQATAYEQYF	15	-	TRBV5-5	TRBJ2-7	TRBD1
TGCGCCAGCAGCCCCGGGACAGGGGACAATGAGCAGTTCTTC	CASSPGTGDNEQFF	14	-	TRBV5-1	TRBJ2-1	TRBD1
TGTGCCAGCAGGACAGGGGCCTCTGGAAACACCATATATTTT	CASRTGASGNTIYF	14	-	TRBV28	TRBJ1-3	TRBD1
TGTGCCAGCAGCGTAGAAGCGTCAGCGAACACTGAAGCTTTCTTT	CASSVEASANTEAFF	15	-	TRBV9	TRBJ1-1	-
TGTGCCAGCAGGCCTACCGGGACGGTGAACACTGAAGCTTTCTTT	CASRPTGTVNTEAFF	15	-	TRBV28	TRBJ1-1	-
TGTGCCAGCAGCGTAGACCCGGGACTAGTGAGTCCCTACGAGCAGTACTTC	CASSVDPGLVSPYEQYF	17	-	TRBV9	TRBJ2-7	TRBD2
TGTGCCAGCAGCTTAGATTCCCGGGCGGAAAAACTGTTTTTT	CASSLDSRAEKLFF	14	-	TRBV7-2	TRBJ1-4	-
TGTGCCAGCAGTTTACATTCCGCGGGAGGGCGTACTACGCAGTATTTT	CASSLHSAGGRTTQYF	16	-	TRBV28	TRBJ2-3	TRBD2
TGTGCCAGCAGCTTTTTGGGAGATCAGAACGGGGAGCTGTTTTTT	CASSFLGDQNGELFF	15	-	TRBV7-2	TRBJ2-2	-
TGTGCCTGGAGTGTCCGCCCGAACACTGAAGCTTTCTTT	CAWSVRPNTEAFF	13	-	TRBV30	TRBJ1-1	-
TGTGCCAGCACCACATTTCCGGAAGCCTCTGGAAACACCATATATTTT	CASTTFPEASGNTIYF	16	-	TRBV27	TRBJ1-3	-
TGTGCCTGGAGTGCCAAAATGGGCTCTGGGGCCAACGTCCTGACTTTC	CAWSAKMGSGANVLTF	16	-	TRBV30	TRBJ2-6	-
TGTGCCAGCAGGGACGGACTTGGCTATGGCTACACCTTC	CASRDGLGYGYTF	13	-	TRBV6-1	TRBJ1-2	-
TGTGCCAGCGGATTCAAGGGAAACATTCAGTACTTC	CASGFKGNIQYF	12	-	TRBV2	TRBJ2-4	-
TGTGCCTGGAGGGGAGAATCTGCTGAAGCTTTCTTT	CAWRGESAEAFF	12	-	TRBV30	TRBJ1-1	-
TGTGCCAGCAGCGTAGGCCATGGAGGGAAGGCTTTCTTT	CASSVGHGGKAFF	13	many	TRBV9	TRBJ1-1	-
TGTGCCACCAGCCGGGGGTATGGCTACACCTTC	CATSRGYGYTF	11	few	TRBV28	TRBJ1-2	-
TGTGCCAGCAGTACCGGGACAGCAGTCTACGAGCAGTACTTC	CASSTGTAVYEQYF	14	few	TRBV6-1	TRBJ2-7	TRBD1
TGTGCCAGCCGACCGGGACAGTTCACAGATACGCAGTATTTT	CASRPGQFTDTQYF	14	-	TRBV27	TRBJ2-3	TRBD1
TGTGCCAGCACCAGGACACGAGGGACTGAAGCTTTCTTT	CASTRTRGTEAFF	13	-	TRBV6-5	TRBJ1-1	-
TGTGCCAGCAGCCCTGGGTGGAGGGATACTGAAGCTTTCTTT	CASSPGWRDTEAFF	14	-	TRBV28	TRBJ1-1	-
TGTGCCAGCAGCTTAACCCCCGGGGGGCCCCAGCATTTT	CASSLTPGGPQHF	13	-	TRBV7-3	TRBJ1-5	-
TGTGCCAGCATCTTGGAGGGGCTAGCGGGGGCGAATGAGCAGTTCTTC	CASILEGLAGANEQFF	16	-	TRBV2	TRBJ2-1	TRBD2
TGTGCCAGCAGCTTATTAGGACCAACCCATGAGCAGTTCTTC	CASSLLGPTHEQFF	14	once	TRBV7-2	TRBJ2-1	-
TGTGCCAGCAGCTTATTGGGACGGGCAGACAATGAGCAGTTCTTC	CASSLLGRADNEQFF	15	-	TRBV7-9	TRBJ2-1	-
TGCAGTGCTAGAGGACAGGTCCAGCAGTTCTTC	CSARGQVQQFF	11	-	TRBV20-1	TRBJ2-1	-
TGTGCCAGCAGTTCCGGGCCCCCCCCCTACGAGCAGTACTTC	CASSSGPPPYEQYF	14	-	TRBV27	TRBJ2-7	-
TGTGCCAGCAGCCCCAGCCCTTTGGATGAGCAGTTCTTC	CASSPSPLDEQFF	13	few	TRBV7-3	TRBJ2-1	-
TGTGCCAGCAGTCCACGACGGCTGCGGGACAGCAATCAGCCCCAGCATTTT	CASSPRRLRDSNQPQHF	17	-	TRBV27	TRBJ1-5	-
TGTGCCAGCAGTTCGGGTCCGGGACAGGGGGCCTACGAGCAGTACTTC	CASSSGPGQGAYEQYF	16	once	TRBV27	TRBJ2-7	TRBD1
TGTGCCAGCAGCTTCACAGTGGGCGCGGGAGTGTTTGTCTACGAGCAGTACTTC	CASSFTVGAGVFVYEQYF	18	-	TRBV7-2	TRBJ2-7	TRBD2
TGCAGCGTTGAAGGGCTAGCCAACACCGGGGAGCTGTTTTTT	CSVEGLANTGELFF	14	-	TRBV29-1	TRBJ2-2	-
TGTGCCTCAGGGCCAGGGGGCGCCACCACTAATGAAAAACTGTTTTTT	CASGPGGATTNEKLFF	16	-	TRBV28	TRBJ1-4	TRBD1
TGTGCCAGCAGTCTGGGGGACAGGGTCTTTTATGGCTACACCTTC	CASSLGDRVFYGYTF	15	-	TRBV2	TRBJ1-2	TRBD1
TGTGCCAGCAGCCCGGACAGATTCCAAGAGACCCAGTACTTC	CASSPDRFQETQYF	14	-	TRBV7-2	TRBJ2-5	-
TGTGCCAGCAGCAGGACTAGCGGGAACTACGAGCAGTACTTC	CASSRTSGNYEQYF	14	-	TRBV28	TRBJ2-7	TRBD2
TGTGCCAGTAGTATAAGAGGAACTAATGAAAAACTGTTTTTT	CASSIRGTNEKLFF	14	-	TRBV19	TRBJ1-4	-